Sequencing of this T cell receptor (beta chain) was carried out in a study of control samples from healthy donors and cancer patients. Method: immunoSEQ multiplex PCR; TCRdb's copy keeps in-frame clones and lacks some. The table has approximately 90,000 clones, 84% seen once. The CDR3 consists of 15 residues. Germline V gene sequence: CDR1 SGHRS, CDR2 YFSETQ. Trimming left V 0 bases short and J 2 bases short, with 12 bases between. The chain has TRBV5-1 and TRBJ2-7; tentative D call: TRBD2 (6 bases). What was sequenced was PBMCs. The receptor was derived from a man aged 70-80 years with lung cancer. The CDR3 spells CASSLAGGSPYEQYF. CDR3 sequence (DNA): TGCGCCAGCAGCTTGGCAGGAGGGAGCCCCTACGAGCAGTACTTC.